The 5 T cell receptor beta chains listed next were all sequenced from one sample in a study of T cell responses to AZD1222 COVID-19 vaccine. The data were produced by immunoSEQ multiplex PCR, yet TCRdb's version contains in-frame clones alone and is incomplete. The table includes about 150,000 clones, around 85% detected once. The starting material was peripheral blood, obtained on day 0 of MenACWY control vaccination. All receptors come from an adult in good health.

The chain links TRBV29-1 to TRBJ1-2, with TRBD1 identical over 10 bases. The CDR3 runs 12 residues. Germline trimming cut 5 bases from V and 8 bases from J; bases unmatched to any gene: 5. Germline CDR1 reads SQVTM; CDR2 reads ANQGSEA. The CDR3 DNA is TGCAGCGTTCGACAGGGGGCATGGGGCTACACCTTC. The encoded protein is CSVRQGAWGYTF. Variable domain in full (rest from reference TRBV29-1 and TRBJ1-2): SAVISQKPSRDICQRGTSLTIQCQVDSQVTMMFWYRQQPGQSLTLIATANQGSEATYESGFVIDKFPISRPNLTFSTLTVSNMSPEDSSIYLCSVRQGAWGYTFGSGTRLTVV.

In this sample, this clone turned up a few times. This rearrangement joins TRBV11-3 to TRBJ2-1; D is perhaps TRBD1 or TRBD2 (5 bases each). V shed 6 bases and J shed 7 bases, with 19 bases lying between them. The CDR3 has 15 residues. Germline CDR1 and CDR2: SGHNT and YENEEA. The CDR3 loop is CASRVMGLARNEQFF. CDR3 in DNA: TGTGCCAGCAGGGTGATGGGGCTAGCTAGGAATGAGCAGTTCTTC.

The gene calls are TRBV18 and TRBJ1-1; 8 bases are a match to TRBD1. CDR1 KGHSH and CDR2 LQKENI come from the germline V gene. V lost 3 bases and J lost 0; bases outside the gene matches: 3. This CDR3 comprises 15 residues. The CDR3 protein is CASSPRDRLNTEAFF. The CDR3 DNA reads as TGTGCCAGCTCACCTCGGGACAGGTTGAACACTGAAGCTTTCTTT.

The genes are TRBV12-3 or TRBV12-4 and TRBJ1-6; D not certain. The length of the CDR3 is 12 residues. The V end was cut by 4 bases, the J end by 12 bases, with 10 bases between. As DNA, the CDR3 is TGTGCCAGCAGTTCCCTTCCCGGACCCCTCCACTTT. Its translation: CASSSLPGPLHF.

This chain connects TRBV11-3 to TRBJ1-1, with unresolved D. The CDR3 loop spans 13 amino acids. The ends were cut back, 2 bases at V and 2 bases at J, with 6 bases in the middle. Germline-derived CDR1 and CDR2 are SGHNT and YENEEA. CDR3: CASSLKRNTEAFF. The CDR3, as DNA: TGTGCCAGCAGCTTAAAGAGAAACACTGAAGCTTTCTTT.